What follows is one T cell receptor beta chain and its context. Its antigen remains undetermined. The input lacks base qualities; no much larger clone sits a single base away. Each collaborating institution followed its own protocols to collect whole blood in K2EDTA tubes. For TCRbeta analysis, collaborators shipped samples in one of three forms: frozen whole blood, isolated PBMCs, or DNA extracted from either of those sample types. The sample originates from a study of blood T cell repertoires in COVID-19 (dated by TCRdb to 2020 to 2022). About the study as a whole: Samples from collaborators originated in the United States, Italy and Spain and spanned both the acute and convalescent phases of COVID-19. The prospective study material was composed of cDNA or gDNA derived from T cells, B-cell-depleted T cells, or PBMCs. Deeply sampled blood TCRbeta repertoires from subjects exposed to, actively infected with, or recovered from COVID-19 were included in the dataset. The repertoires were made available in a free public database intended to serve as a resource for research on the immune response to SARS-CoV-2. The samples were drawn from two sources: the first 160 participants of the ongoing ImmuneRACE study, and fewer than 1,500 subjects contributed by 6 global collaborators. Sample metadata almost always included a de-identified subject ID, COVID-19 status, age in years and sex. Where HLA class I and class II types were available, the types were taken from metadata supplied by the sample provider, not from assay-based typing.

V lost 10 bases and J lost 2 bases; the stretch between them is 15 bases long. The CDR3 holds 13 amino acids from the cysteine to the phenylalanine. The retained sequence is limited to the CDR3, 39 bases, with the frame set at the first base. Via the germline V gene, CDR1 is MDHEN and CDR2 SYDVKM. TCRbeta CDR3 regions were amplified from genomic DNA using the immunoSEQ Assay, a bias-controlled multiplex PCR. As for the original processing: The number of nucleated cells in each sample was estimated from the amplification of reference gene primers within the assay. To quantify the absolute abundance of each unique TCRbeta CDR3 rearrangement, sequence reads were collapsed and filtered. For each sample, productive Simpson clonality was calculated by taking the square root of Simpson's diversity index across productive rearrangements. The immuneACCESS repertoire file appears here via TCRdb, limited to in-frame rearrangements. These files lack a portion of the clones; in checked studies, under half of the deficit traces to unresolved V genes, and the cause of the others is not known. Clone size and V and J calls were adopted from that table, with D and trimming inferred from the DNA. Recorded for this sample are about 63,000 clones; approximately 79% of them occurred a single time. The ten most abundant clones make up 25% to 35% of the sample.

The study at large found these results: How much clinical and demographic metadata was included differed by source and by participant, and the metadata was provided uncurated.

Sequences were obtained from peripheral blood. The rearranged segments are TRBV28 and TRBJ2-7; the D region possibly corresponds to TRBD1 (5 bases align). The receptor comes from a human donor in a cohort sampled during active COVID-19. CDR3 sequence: CATSGLSPYEQYF. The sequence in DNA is TGTGCCACCTCAGGGTTATCACCCTACGAGCAGTACTTC.